This T cell receptor beta chain was captured in a study of blood T cell repertoires in COVID-19. Source study methods: Cell counts per sample came from amplifying reference gene primers. The protocol was immunoSEQ multiplex PCR, while the TCRdb copy is restricted to in-frame clones and leaves out a portion. The V and J calls and clone size were taken over from that table, and D and trimming were inferred from the DNA. Here the sample spans approximately 150,000 clones, over 85% being singletons. The CDR3 is 14 amino acids. V was pared by 6 bases and J by 2 bases, with 13 bases between. Per germline, CDR1 ENHRY and CDR2 SYGVKD.

This clonotype was sampled from a woman aged 60 to 75 with COVID-19, enrolled during active disease. The sequencing input was peripheral blood. V gene TRBV10-3 combines with J gene TRBJ1-1; a possible D gene is TRBD1 (6 bases). The CDR3 bases are TGTGCCATCAGCCCGGACAGACGCAACACTGAAGCTTTCTTT. Translation gives CAISPDRRNTEAFF.